The 27 T cell receptor beta chains in this list originate from one sample, sequenced in a study of neurological immune-mediated disorders. TCRdb recomputed calls from the 5' RACE reads with MiXCR, one row per CDR3 protein. The table has fewer than 70,000 distinct CDR3 sequences, around 10% seen once; the top ten hold under 15%. As for time point: longitudinal time-point 2. Material: PBMCs. These receptors were collected from a man younger than 40 in good health.

This clonotype has ten or more counts. The rearrangement links TRBV25-1 to TRBJ2-4; 9 bases agree with TRBD1. Per the germline V gene, CDR1 is MGHDK and CDR2 is SYGVNS. V lost 4 bases, J lost 9 bases, and 7 bases stayed unmatched. The CDR3 totals 14 residues. This CDR3 is CASSATGTGFIQYF. The CDR3, as DNA: TGTGCCAGCAGTGCCACCGGGACAGGGTTCATTCAGTACTTC.

In its sample, this clonotype was seen many times. CDR3 in DNA: TGCGCCAGCAGCTTTGGACAGAACACTGAAGCTTTCTTT. This sequence encodes CASSFGQNTEAFF. This rearrangement joins TRBV5-1 to TRBJ1-1; a possible D gene is TRBD1 (5 bases). Germline CDR1 and CDR2: SGHRS and YFSETQ. The CDR3 runs 13 residues. Trimming left V 2 bases short and J 1 base short, with 6 bases between.

This clonotype was found many times. The genes are TRBV27 and TRBJ2-4; D possibly corresponds to TRBD2 (6 bases). Trimming shortened V by 5 bases and J by 8 bases, and 10 bases separated the two germline ends. Germline V gene sequence: CDR1 MNHEY, CDR2 SMNVEV (reference sequence). The CDR3 sequence is 12 residues long. CDR3 loop: CASSGRSDIQYF. The CDR3 DNA sequence: TGTGCCAGCAGTGGGAGGAGCGACATTCAGTACTTC.

At least ten counts were recorded for this clonotype. This chain joins TRBV6-6 and TRBJ2-7; 12 bases are a match to TRBD2. The germline V gene has CDR1 MNHNY and CDR2 SVGAGI (reference sequence). The ends lost 5 bases at V and 3 bases at J; junction bases unmatched: 5. The CDR3 is made up of 15 amino acids. DNA of the CDR3: TGTGCCAGCAGTAACGGACTAGCGGGAAACTACGAGCAGTACTTC. Its translation: CASSNGLAGNYEQYF.

The chain has TRBV30 and TRBJ2-1; perhaps TRBD2 as D (5 bases). Deletions cut 3 bases from V and 9 bases from J, with 9 bases between. The CDR3 consists of 11 residues. CDR1 and CDR2 from the germline V gene are GTSNPN and SVGIG (reference sequence). CDR3 sequence reads: CAWRRASEQFF. DNA for the CDR3: TGTGCCTGGAGGCGGGCGAGTGAGCAGTTCTTC.

This clonotype was seen ten or more times. This chain joins TRBV7-8 and TRBJ2-3, with 7 bases fitting TRBD1. The CDR3 is 14 residues long. V shed 2 bases and J 4 bases; nucleotides not matched to a gene: 3. Germline V CDR1 and CDR2: SGHVS, FQNEAQ. CDR3 sequence reads: CASSLPGTADTQYF. The DNA of the CDR3 is TGTGCCAGCAGCTTACCTGGGACAGCAGATACGCAGTATTTT.

This clonotype was recorded only once. V gene TRBV6-1 combines with J gene TRBJ2-1; 8 bases map to TRBD1. The germline V gene has CDR1 MNHNS and CDR2 SASEGT. This CDR3 spans 14 amino acids. J gave up 8 bases and V 6 bases, and 9 bases lay outside the gene matches. The CDR3 region has the DNA TGTGCCAGCAGCCCCAGGGGGCCGGGGTATGAGCAGTTCTTC. It yields the protein CASSPRGPGYEQFF.

This clonotype has ten or more counts. The rearrangement uses TRBV5-1 and TRBJ1-1; D is unresolved. This CDR3 is built from 14 residues. Between the trimmed V and J ends, which lost 1 base and 2 bases, there was a span of 9 bases. Germline V gives CDR1 SGHRS, CDR2 YFSETQ. The CDR3 nucleotides are TGCGCCAGCAGCTTGCTTCAAACAAACACTGAAGCTTTCTTT. Protein product: CASSLLQTNTEAFF.

In its sample, this clonotype was seen many times. CDR3 bases: TGTGCCAGCAGTATCAGACAGGGCCATCAGCCCCAGCATTTT. This encodes CASSIRQGHQPQHF. The chain has TRBV27 and TRBJ1-5; 7 bases align to TRBD1. The germline V gene encodes CDR1 MNHEY and CDR2 SMNVEV (reference sequence). J was trimmed by 5 bases and V by 5 bases; bases with no gene match: 6. CDR3 length: 14 residues.

This clonotype was seen ten or more times. The chain joins TRBV27 to TRBJ2-7, with 12 bases aligning to TRBD2. The V and J ends lost 4 bases and 3 bases, in that order; junction bases with no gene match: 1. This CDR3 has 14 amino acids. Germline V lookup: CDR1 MNHEY, CDR2 SMNVEV (reference sequence). The chain's CDR3 is CASSWTSGIYEQYF. Here the CDR3 DNA reads TGTGCCAGCAGTTGGACTAGCGGGATCTACGAGCAGTACTTC.

This clonotype was detected many times. The J gene is TRBJ2-7, the V gene TRBV3-1; 8 positions agree with TRBD1. The germline gives CDR1 LGHDT, CDR2 YNNKEL (reference sequence). The CDR3 extends over 15 amino acids. Trimming took 5 bases from V and 6 from J; bases not matched to a gene: 12. Here the CDR3 reads CASSEAGQEKGEQYF. The CDR3 DNA follows: TGTGCCAGCAGCGAGGCGGGACAGGAAAAAGGCGAGCAGTACTTC.

This clonotype was picked up many times. V is TRBV27 and J is TRBJ2-1; D is possibly TRBD1 or TRBD2 (5 bases each). This CDR3 is 13 amino acids long. Germline CDR1 is MNHEY and CDR2 is SMNVEV (reference sequence). The V end was cut by 7 bases, the J end by 6 bases, with 13 bases between. The chain's CDR3 is CASTRGHGNEQFF. The CDR3 DNA follows: TGTGCCAGCACACGGGGCCACGGCAATGAGCAGTTCTTC.

This clonotype was counted at least ten times. The chain is built from TRBV7-9 and TRBJ1-1; TRBD1 might be the D (6 bases). This CDR3 is built from 14 residues. Germline V gives CDR1 SEHNR, CDR2 FQNEAQ (reference sequence). Trimming took off 1 base at V and 5 bases at J, with 11 bases between the two ends. CDR3 amino acids: CASSLGGAGTEAFF. DNA for the CDR3: TGTGCCAGCAGCTTAGGGGGGGCAGGGACTGAAGCTTTCTTT.

This clonotype showed up many times. CDR3 DNA: TGTGCCAGCAGTGCTCCAGGGGGCGCCGGTTACGAGCAGTACTTC. Encoded protein: CASSAPGGAGYEQYF. The rearrangement joins TRBV12-3 or TRBV12-4 to TRBJ2-7; 8 nucleotides align to TRBD1. V lost 5 bases, J lost 4 bases, and 10 bases stayed unmatched. This CDR3 contains 15 residues.

This clonotype was observed a few times. The chain has TRBV27 and TRBJ1-3, with TRBD1 matching 7 bases. Germline V gene data show CDR1 as MNHEY and CDR2 as SMNVEV (reference sequence). The V segment lost 6 bases and the J segment 0 bases; nucleotides outside the gene matches: 8. The CDR3 length is 16 residues. CDR3 sequence: CASRPGQAISGNTIYF. The CDR3 bases are TGTGCCAGCAGACCTGGACAGGCGATCTCTGGAAACACCATATATTTT.

This chain connects TRBV10-3 to TRBJ2-5; D not resolved. V shed 2 bases and J shed 5 bases, with 9 bases lying between them. The CDR3 sequence is 13 residues long. Germline values: CDR1 ENHRY, CDR2 SYGVKD. CDR3 amino acids: CAISESVAETQYF. CDR3 bases: TGTGCCATCAGTGAGAGTGTTGCGGAGACCCAGTACTTC.

At least ten counts were recorded for this clonotype. The V and J genes are TRBV2 and TRBJ2-2; 7 bases map to TRBD2. CDR3 size: 16 residues. The V gene's germline CDR1 is SNHLY and CDR2 FYNNEI. V trimming: 2 bases; J trimming: 4 bases; junction bases outside the gene matches: 7. CDR3 nucleotide sequence: TGTGCCAGCAGTGAACCCGGACCGGGGGGCACCGGGGAGCTGTTTTTT. This codes for CASSEPGPGGTGELFF.

This chain uses TRBV20-1 with TRBJ2-5; a possible D gene is TRBD1 (6 bases). The V gene's germline CDR1 is DFQATT and CDR2 SNEGSKA (reference sequence). With 3 bases removed from V and 3 bases from J, the gap between germline ends came to 14 bases. This CDR3 is 14 amino acids long. CDR3 DNA sequence: TGCAGTGCTAGTAGCCCGGACAGCAAAGAGACCCAGTACTTC. This encodes CSASSPDSKETQYF.

This clonotype was seen ten or more times. The chain is built from TRBV24-1 and TRBJ2-7; no clear D gene. The CDR3 has 15 amino acids. V dropped 3 bases and J dropped 2 bases, with 13 bases sitting between them. Germline loops: CDR1 KGHDR, CDR2 SFDVKD. CDR3 loop: CATSDKDGFPYEQYF. Written as DNA, the CDR3 is TGTGCCACCAGTGATAAGGACGGATTCCCCTACGAGCAGTACTTC.

This clonotype appeared many times. V is TRBV5-4 and J is TRBJ2-2, with 9 nucleotides matching TRBD2. Germline lookup yields CDR1 SGHNT and CDR2 YYREEE (reference sequence). The CDR3 is 15 residues long. Germline trimming cut 2 bases from V and 4 bases from J; bases unmatched to any gene: 3. Written as DNA, the CDR3 is TGTGCCAGCAGCTTACTAGCGGGCCGCACCGGGGAGCTGTTTTTT. Protein: CASSLLAGRTGELFF.

This clonotype came up many times. The chain employs TRBV12-3 or TRBV12-4 and TRBJ1-1; the match to TRBD1 covers 8 bases. CDR3 length equals 15 residues. V lost 6 bases to trimming and J lost 0 bases; unmatched junction nucleotides: 6. CDR3 sequence reads: CASRRQGSMNTEAFF. In DNA, the CDR3 is TGTGCCAGCAGAAGACAGGGGTCCATGAACACTGAAGCTTTCTTT.

This clonotype was counted at least ten times. The chain links TRBV10-3 to TRBJ2-5; TRBD1 is a possible D gene (6 bases). Trimming cost V 10 bases and J 5 bases, with 14 bases left between them. CDR1 is ENHRY and CDR2 is SYGVKD in the germline V gene. CDR3 length equals 12 residues. The CDR3 loop reads CATRQEEETQYF. CDR3 sequence (DNA): TGTGCCACCCGACAGGAGGAGGAGACCCAGTACTTC.

This clonotype was seen at least ten times. This chain links TRBV6-6 with TRBJ2-3; TRBD2 matches at 7 bases. CDR3 length: 13 amino acids. Germline V gene data show CDR1 as MNHNY and CDR2 as SVGAGI (reference sequence). Germline trimming cut 5 bases from V and 5 bases from J; bases unmatched to any gene: 4. The DNA for the CDR3 is TGTGCCAGCAGTGCAGAGCGGGGAGATACGCAGTATTTT. Translation gives CASSAERGDTQYF.

This clonotype was counted many times. This chain connects TRBV2 to TRBJ1-5; D possibly corresponds to TRBD1 (5 bases). Germline V gene lookup returns CDR1 SNHLY and CDR2 FYNNEI. The CDR3 spans 14 residues. Trimming took 4 bases from V and 0 from J, leaving 7 bases between them. CDR3 bases: TGTGCCAGCAGTGGGGACTTTAGCAATCAGCCCCAGCATTTT. Encoded protein: CASSGDFSNQPQHF.

This clonotype was recorded at least ten times. The chain is built from TRBV4-1 and TRBJ2-3, with 9 bases fitting TRBD2. Trimming removed 6 bases from V and 4 bases from J; junction bases left unmatched: 8. The length of the CDR3 is 15 residues. Per the germline V gene, CDR1 is MGHRA and CDR2 is YSYEKL. CDR3 DNA: TGCGCCAGCAGTATAGCGGGAGTGGGGTCAGATACGCAGTATTTT. It translates to CASSIAGVGSDTQYF.

In its sample, this clonotype was seen many times. CDR3 DNA: TGTGCCAGCAGCCTTAGCGGGAGAGTTGACAATGAGCAGTTCTTC. Its protein product is CASSLSGRVDNEQFF. The chain joins TRBV7-9 to TRBJ2-1, with 9 nucleotides matching TRBD2. The CDR3 is 15 amino acids. Germline CDR1 and CDR2: SEHNR and FQNEAQ (reference sequence). J gave up 5 bases and V 5 bases, and 7 bases lay outside the gene matches. The full variable domain, in which reference TRBV7-9 and TRBJ2-1 provide the parts outside the CDR3, is DTGVSQNPRHKITKRGQNVTFRCDPISEHNRLYWYRQTLGQGPEFLTYFQNEAQLEKSRLLSDRFSAERPKGSFSTLEIQRTEQGDSAMYLCASSLSGRVDNEQFFGPGTRLTVL.

This clonotype was detected many times. The V and J genes are TRBV10-3 and TRBJ2-1; the D is unclear. CDR1 ENHRY and CDR2 SYGVKD come from the germline V gene. The CDR3 is 13 residues long. Trimming shortened V by 0 bases and J by 5 bases, and 5 bases separated the two germline ends. CDR3 coding DNA: TGTGCCATCAGTGAGTCGACAAACAATGAGCAGTTCTTC. Translation: CAISESTNNEQFF.